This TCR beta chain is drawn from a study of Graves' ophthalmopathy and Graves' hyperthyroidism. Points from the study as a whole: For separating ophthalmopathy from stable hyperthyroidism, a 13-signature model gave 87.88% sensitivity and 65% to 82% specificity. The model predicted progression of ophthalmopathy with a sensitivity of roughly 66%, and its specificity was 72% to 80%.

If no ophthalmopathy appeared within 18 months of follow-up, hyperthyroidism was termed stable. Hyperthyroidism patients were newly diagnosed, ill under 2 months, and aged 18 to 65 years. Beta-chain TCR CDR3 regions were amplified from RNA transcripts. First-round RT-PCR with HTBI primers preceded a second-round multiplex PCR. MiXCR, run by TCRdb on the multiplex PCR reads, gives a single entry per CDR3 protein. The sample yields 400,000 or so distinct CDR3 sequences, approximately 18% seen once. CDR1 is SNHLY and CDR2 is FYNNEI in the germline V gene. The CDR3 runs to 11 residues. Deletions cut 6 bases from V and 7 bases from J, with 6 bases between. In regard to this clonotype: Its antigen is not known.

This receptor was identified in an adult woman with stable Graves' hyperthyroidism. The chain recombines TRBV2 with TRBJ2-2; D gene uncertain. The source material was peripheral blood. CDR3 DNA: TGTGCCAGCAGGAACGTCGGGGAGCTGTTTTTT. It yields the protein CASRNVGELFF.